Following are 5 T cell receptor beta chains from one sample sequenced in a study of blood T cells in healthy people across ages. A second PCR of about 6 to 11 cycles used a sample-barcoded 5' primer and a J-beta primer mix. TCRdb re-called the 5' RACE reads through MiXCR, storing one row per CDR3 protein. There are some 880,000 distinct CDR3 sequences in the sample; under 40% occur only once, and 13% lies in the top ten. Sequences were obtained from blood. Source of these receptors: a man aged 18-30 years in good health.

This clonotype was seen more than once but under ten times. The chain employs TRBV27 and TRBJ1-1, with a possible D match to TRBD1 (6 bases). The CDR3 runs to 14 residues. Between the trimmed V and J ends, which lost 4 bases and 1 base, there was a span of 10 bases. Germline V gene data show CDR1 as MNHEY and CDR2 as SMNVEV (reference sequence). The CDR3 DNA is TGTGCCAGCAGTTGGATACAGGGGAACACTGAAGCTTTCTTT. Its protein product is CASSWIQGNTEAFF.

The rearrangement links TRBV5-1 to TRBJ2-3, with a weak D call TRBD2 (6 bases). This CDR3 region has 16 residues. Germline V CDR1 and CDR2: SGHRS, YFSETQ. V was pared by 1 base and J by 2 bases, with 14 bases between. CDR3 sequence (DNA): TGCGCCAGCAGCTTGACCCGGGACTCATACACAGATACGCAGTATTTT. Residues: CASSLTRDSYTDTQYF. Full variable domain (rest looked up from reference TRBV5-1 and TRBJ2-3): KAGVTQTPRYLIKTRGQQVTLSCSPISGHRSVSWYQQTPGQGLQFLFEYFSETQRNKGNFPGRFSGRQFSNSRSEMNVSTLELGDSALYLCASSLTRDSYTDTQYFGPGTRLTVL.

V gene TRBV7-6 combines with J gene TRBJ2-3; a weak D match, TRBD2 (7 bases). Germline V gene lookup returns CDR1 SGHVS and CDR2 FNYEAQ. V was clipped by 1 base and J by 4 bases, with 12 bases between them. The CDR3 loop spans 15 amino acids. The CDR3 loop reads CASSLGGGAADTQYF. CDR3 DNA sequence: TGTGCCAGCAGCTTAGGGGGGGGGGCGGCAGATACGCAGTATTTT.

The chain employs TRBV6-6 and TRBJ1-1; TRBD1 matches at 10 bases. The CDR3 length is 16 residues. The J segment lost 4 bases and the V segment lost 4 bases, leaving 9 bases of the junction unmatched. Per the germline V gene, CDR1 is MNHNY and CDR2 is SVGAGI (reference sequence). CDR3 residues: CASSSAAGQGGTEAFF. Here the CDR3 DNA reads TGTGCCAGCAGTTCCGCAGCCGGACAGGGGGGCACTGAAGCTTTCTTT.

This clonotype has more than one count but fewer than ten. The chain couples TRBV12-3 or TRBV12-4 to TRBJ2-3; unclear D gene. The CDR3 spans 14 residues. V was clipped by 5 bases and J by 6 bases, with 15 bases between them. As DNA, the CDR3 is TGTGCCAGCAGTATTAAATCCAATGGCGATACGCAGTATTTT. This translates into CASSIKSNGDTQYF.